The 8 T cell receptor beta chains presented below share a single source sample, sequenced in a study of CD8 T cells in Susac syndrome. The RNA input was about 0.5 to 1 ug, and it was reverse transcribed with random hexamers. TCRdb used MiXCR to reprocess the immunoSEQ multiplex PCR reads, holding one entry per CDR3 protein. The sample lists some 180,000 distinct CDR3 sequences, roughly 94% occurring once. The sample comprised CD4+ T cells from PBMCs. All receptors derive from a human donor with Susac syndrome.

V is TRBV11-2 and J is TRBJ2-4; 8 positions match TRBD2. The germline V gene encodes CDR1 SGHAT and CDR2 FQNNGV. The CDR3 extends over 15 amino acids. J gave up 1 base and V 1 base, and 0 bases lay outside the gene matches. CDR3 nucleotides: TGTGCCAGCAGCTTAGCGGGAGGGGCCAAAAACATTCAGTACTTC. It yields the protein CASSLAGGAKNIQYF.

The chain links TRBV15 to TRBJ2-5, with D perhaps TRBD2 (7 bases). The V gene lost 2 bases and the J gene lost 4 bases, with 20 bases spanning the gap. CDR1 is LNHNV and CDR2 is YYDKDF in the germline V gene (reference sequence). The CDR3 length is 17 residues. The CDR3 here is CATSRLKGVGGAETQYF. CDR3 DNA: TGTGCCACCAGCAGATTGAAGGGTGTTGGGGGGGCAGAGACCCAGTACTTC.

The chain employs TRBV5-1 and TRBJ2-1; 11 nucleotides agree with TRBD2. Germline CDR1 SGHRS, CDR2 YFSETQ. Trimming took 4 bases from V and 2 from J; bases not matched to a gene: 8. The CDR3 loop spans 17 amino acids. DNA for the CDR3: TGCGCCAGCAGCCGTAGCGGGGGGGCCTTCCCCTACAATGAGCAGTTCTTC. Translating gives CASSRSGGAFPYNEQFF.

The rearrangement uses TRBV3-1 and TRBJ1-2; D possibly corresponds to TRBD1 (6 bases). CDR1 is LGHDT, CDR2 YNNKEL, per germline (reference sequence). V dropped 4 bases and J dropped 4 bases, with 16 bases sitting between them. CDR3 length equals 15 residues. CDR3 residues: CASSPGTPLGYGYTF. CDR3 coding DNA: TGTGCCAGCAGCCCCGGGACACCCCTTGGCTATGGCTACACCTTC.

There are a few counts of this clonotype. V is TRBV28 and J is TRBJ2-7; D uncertain. This CDR3 has 11 residues. Deletions cut 5 bases from V and 3 bases from J, with 5 bases between. CDR1 and CDR2 from the germline V gene are MDHEN and SYDVKM. The CDR3 DNA reads as TGTGCCAGCAGTCCACTCTACGAGCAGTACTTC. It translates to CASSPLYEQYF.

This rearrangement joins TRBV12-3 or TRBV12-4 to TRBJ1-5; a possible D gene is TRBD1 (6 bases). The V and J ends lost 10 bases and 6 bases respectively, with 13 bases between them. CDR3 length: 12 residues. DNA for the CDR3: TGTGCCAACTACAGGGTTTGTCAGCCCCAGCATTTT. Protein: CANYRVCQPQHF.

This chain connects TRBV7-6 to TRBJ2-2; D may correspond to TRBD1 or TRBD2 (6 bases each). The CDR3 consists of 15 residues. The V end lost 5 bases, the J end lost 5 bases, and 15 bases lay between the germline ends. Germline CDR1 and CDR2: SGHVS and FNYEAQ. CDR3 DNA: TGTGCCAGCAGCCGTAGGGGGGCAGGGACCGGGGAGCTGTTTTTT. This gives the protein CASSRRGAGTGELFF. The whole variable domain, filled in from reference TRBV7-6 and TRBJ2-2, reads GAGVSQSPRYKVTKRGQDVALRCDPISGHVSLYWYRQALGQGPEFLTYFNYEAQQDKSGLPNDRFSAERPEGSISTLTIQRTEQRDSAMYRCASSRRGAGTGELFFGEGSRLTVL.

This chain links TRBV29-1 with TRBJ2-7; D uncertain. Germline V gene sequence: CDR1 SQVTM, CDR2 ANQGSEA. The CDR3 totals 12 residues. V dropped 4 bases and J dropped 5 bases, with 12 bases sitting between them. The CDR3 protein is CSVGHGGDEQYF. The CDR3 DNA is TGCAGCGTTGGACACGGTGGGGACGAGCAGTACTTC.